These T cell receptor beta chains were read from a single sample in a study of regulatory T cells in long-lasting Graves disease. Via MiXCR, TCRdb re-called the multiplex PCR reads, giving one row per CDR3 protein. The data hold over 200,000 distinct CDR3 sequences, with approximately 20% observed a single time. These data were likewise used in another study, on T cells in Graves' hyperthyroidism and ophthalmopathy.

The sequences come from peripheral blood mononuclear cells (PBMCs), collected at new diagnosis, from a patient treated with antithyroid drugs. These receptors were obtained from a woman younger than 45 with Graves disease. The CDR3 runs from the conserved cysteine through the conserved F or W. Each record gives: J gene, D gene, clone size, V gene, CDR3 protein, CDR3 DNA. D genes are given only for firm matches. The size entry is marked missing in some rows and otherwise reads once, few, many or a size class.

TRBJ2-5,TRBD1,NA,TRBV11-2,CASSLGRGTGVGQETQYF,TGTGCCAGCAGCTTAGGTCGCGGGACAGGGGTTGGCCAAGAGACCCAGTACTTC
TRBJ1-4,TRBD1,many,TRBV6-1,CASSTGQGALGEKLFF,TGTGCCAGCAGCACGGGACAGGGGGCTTTGGGGGAAAAACTGTTTTTT
TRBJ2-5,NA,many,TRBV5-1,CASRLLLSRAYGQETQYF,TGTGCCAGCAGACTCCTGCTTAGCAGGGCGTATGGCCAAGAGACCCAGTACTTC
TRBJ2-5,NA,NA,TRBV9,CASSVASGGETQYF,TGTGCCAGCAGCGTAGCCAGCGGCGGGGAGACCCAGTACTTC
TRBJ1-2,NA,many,TRBV20-1,CSAIPTHGYTF,TGCAGTGCCATACCTACACATGGCTACACCTTC
TRBJ2-3,NA,NA,TRBV5-4,CASSPSGGRSGVDTQYF,TGTGCCAGCAGCCCGTCCGGGGGGCGGTCAGGGGTTGATACGCAGTATTTT
TRBJ1-2,NA,NA,TRBV27,CASMATNDRYNYGYTF,TGTGCCAGCATGGCTACCAACGACAGATATAACTATGGCTACACCTTC
TRBJ1-1,NA,NA,TRBV25-1,CASSESAGIGTMNTEAFF,TGTGCCAGCAGTGAATCAGCAGGGATAGGAACCATGAACACTGAAGCTTTCTTT
TRBJ1-5,NA,many,TRBV28,CASSYRQYSNQPQHF,TGTGCCAGCAGTTACCGACAGTATAGCAATCAGCCCCAGCATTTT
TRBJ1-1,NA,many,TRBV2,CASSVNGMNTEAFF,TGTGCCAGCAGTGTGAACGGGATGAACACTGAAGCTTTCTTT
TRBJ1-1,NA,few,TRBV12-3/TRBV12-4,CASSSARNTEAFF,TGTGCCAGCAGCTCGGCCCGGAACACTGAAGCTTTCTTT
TRBJ2-1,TRBD2,many,TRBV18,CASSPPAGGNEQFF,TGTGCCAGCTCACCACCGGCCGGGGGGAATGAGCAGTTCTTC
TRBJ2-3,NA,NA,TRBV5-1,CASSPGRRTDTQYF,TGCGCCAGCAGTCCAGGGAGAAGGACAGATACGCAGTATTTT
TRBJ2-3,TRBD2,many,TRBV5-1,CASSLVAGSHNTQYF,TGCGCCAGCAGCTTGGTAGCGGGGAGCCACAATACGCAGTATTTT
TRBJ1-3,TRBD1,many,TRBV13,CASSLVQGGILSGNTIYF,TGTGCCAGCAGCTTAGTACAGGGGGGGATTTTGAGTGGAAACACCATATATTTT
TRBJ2-3,TRBD2,many,TRBV20-1,CSARGTSSSTDTQYF,TGCAGTGCTAGGGGGACTAGCAGTAGCACAGATACGCAGTATTTT
TRBJ2-3,TRBD2,many,TRBV5-1,CASGTSGGRSDTQYF,TGCGCCAGCGGGACTAGCGGGGGGAGGAGCGATACGCAGTATTTT
TRBJ2-7,TRBD2,many,TRBV14,CASSRGGPLEQYF,TGTGCCAGCAGCCGGGGGGGTCCTCTCGAGCAGTACTTC
TRBJ2-3,NA,many,TRBV6-2/TRBV6-3,CANKREGVSTDTQYF,TGTGCCAACAAAAGGGAAGGGGTCAGCACAGATACGCAGTATTTT
TRBJ2-6,TRBD1,few,TRBV6-1,CASTNRDSLLSGANVLTF,TGTGCCAGCACCAACCGGGACAGCCTCCTCTCTGGGGCCAACGTCCTGACTTTC
TRBJ1-1,TRBD1,many,TRBV4-1,CASSLGQGEAFF,TGCGCCAGCAGCCTCGGACAGGGGGAAGCTTTCTTT
TRBJ1-2,NA,many,TRBV6-1,CASSQQGKDYGYTF,TGTGCCAGCAGCCAACAGGGTAAAGACTATGGCTACACCTTC
TRBJ1-1,TRBD1,many,TRBV18,CASSPQQGSEAFF,TGTGCCAGCTCACCACAACAGGGGAGTGAAGCTTTCTTT
TRBJ2-7,NA,few,TRBV19,CASSIGGQGLNYEQYF,TGTGCCAGTAGTATAGGTGGACAGGGACTAAACTACGAGCAGTACTTC
TRBJ2-1,NA,NA,TRBV4-1,CASSQHGGPTYNEQFF,TGCGCCAGCAGCCAACACGGGGGCCCCACCTACAATGAGCAGTTCTTC
TRBJ2-3,TRBD1,many,TRBV20-1,CSADPGTGVNTDTQYF,TGCAGTGCCGACCCCGGGACAGGTGTTAACACAGATACGCAGTATTTT
TRBJ2-2,TRBD1,NA,TRBV13,CASSYTSGTGHTGELFF,TGTGCCAGCAGCTATACATCCGGGACAGGGCACACCGGGGAGCTGTTTTTT
TRBJ2-7,NA,few,TRBV19,CASGDKPYEQYF,TGTGCCAGTGGGGACAAGCCCTACGAGCAGTACTTC
TRBJ1-1,NA,many,TRBV5-1,CASSLGGHGTEAFF,TGCGCCAGCAGCTTGGGGGGGCATGGCACTGAAGCTTTCTTT
TRBJ1-5,TRBD1,many,TRBV5-6,CASSLARGDHRRNQPQHF,TGTGCCAGCAGCTTGGCCAGGGGGGATCATAGGCGCAATCAGCCCCAGCATTTT
TRBJ2-7,NA,many,TRBV4-1,CASSQGHKSSYEQYF,TGCGCCAGCAGCCAAGGACACAAGAGCTCCTACGAGCAGTACTTC
TRBJ1-1,NA,many,TRBV12-3/TRBV12-4,CASSDYTEAFF,TGTGCCAGCAGTGACTACACTGAAGCTTTCTTT
TRBJ2-5,NA,many,TRBV9,CASSVGASGQETQYF,TGTGCCAGCAGCGTAGGGGCTTCAGGCCAAGAGACCCAGTACTTC
TRBJ1-2,NA,many,TRBV20-1,CSASRSGWDGYTF,TGCAGTGCTAGCCGATCGGGTTGGGATGGCTACACCTTC
TRBJ1-1,NA,few,TRBV7-2,CASSPKWDTEAFF,TGTGCCAGCAGCCCAAAGTGGGACACTGAAGCTTTCTTT
TRBJ1-6,TRBD1,few,TRBV10-3,CAISDGDRANSPLHF,TGTGCCATCAGTGACGGAGACAGGGCAAATTCACCCCTCCACTTT
TRBJ2-2,NA,many,TRBV4-1,CASSQEHFNTGELFF,TGCGCCAGCAGCCAAGAGCACTTCAACACCGGGGAGCTGTTTTTT
TRBJ1-1,TRBD1,NA,TRBV18,CASLPGTGGTEAFF,TGTGCCAGCTTACCGGGGACAGGAGGAACTGAAGCTTTCTTT
TRBJ1-3,NA,many,TRBV25-1,CASSRSSGNTIYF,TGTGCCAGCAGTAGAAGCTCTGGAAACACCATATATTTT
TRBJ1-2,TRBD1,many,TRBV5-1,CASSSIGTGGVGYTF,TGCGCCAGCAGCTCAATCGGGACAGGGGGCGTAGGCTACACCTTC
TRBJ2-7,NA,many,TRBV20-1,CSASHEHSYEQYF,TGCAGTGCTAGTCACGAACACTCGTACGAGCAGTACTTC
TRBJ1-2,TRBD1,many,TRBV12-3/TRBV12-4,CASSLGQNYGYTF,TGTGCCAGCAGTCTGGGACAGAACTATGGCTACACCTTC
TRBJ2-7,NA,NA,TRBV19,CASSIGKGSYEQYF,TGTGCCAGTAGTATAGGTAAGGGCTCCTACGAGCAGTACTTC
TRBJ1-1,TRBD1,many,TRBV6-1,CASRDRSNTEAFF,TGTGCCAGCAGGGACAGGAGCAACACTGAAGCTTTCTTT
TRBJ1-1,NA,many,TRBV12-3/TRBV12-4,CASTWWGAENTEAFF,TGTGCCAGCACCTGGTGGGGGGCAGAGAACACTGAAGCTTTCTTT
TRBJ2-3,NA,many,TRBV20-1,CSAHTRDLKTGTDTQYF,TGCAGTGCCCACACCCGGGACCTCAAGACTGGCACAGATACGCAGTATTTT
TRBJ1-1,NA,NA,TRBV19,CASSILRSPGAEAFF,TGTGCCAGTAGTATCCTTCGGTCCCCGGGGGCTGAAGCTTTCTTT
TRBJ2-3,NA,few,TRBV10-1,CASSGGRRSTDTQYF,TGCGCCAGCAGCGGCGGACGGAGATCCACAGATACGCAGTATTTT
TRBJ1-1,NA,NA,TRBV19,CASSIGLGEAFF,TGTGCCAGTAGTATAGGTCTAGGGGAAGCTTTCTTT
TRBJ1-2,NA,many,TRBV20-1,CSAGQINGYTF,TGCAGTGCCGGACAGATAAATGGCTACACCTTC
TRBJ2-1,TRBD2,many,TRBV24-1,CATSDPKTSGGSYNEQFF,TGTGCCACCAGTGATCCGAAGACTAGCGGGGGCTCCTACAATGAGCAGTTCTTC
TRBJ1-5,NA,many,TRBV11-2,CASTTPPGQESNQPQHF,TGTGCCAGCACCACACCCCCGGGGCAGGAAAGCAATCAGCCCCAGCATTTT
TRBJ2-5,TRBD2,many,TRBV2,CASGLAIGETQYF,TGTGCCAGCGGACTAGCGATTGGGGAGACCCAGTACTTC
TRBJ2-1,NA,many,TRBV20-1,CSAWYNEQFF,TGCAGTGCTTGGTACAATGAGCAGTTCTTC
TRBJ1-5,NA,few,TRBV4-2,CASSQDRNYNQPQHF,TGTGCCAGCAGCCAAGATCGTAATTACAATCAGCCCCAGCATTTT
TRBJ1-3,NA,many,TRBV5-1,CASSLLGANSGNTIYF,TGCGCCAGCAGCTTGCTGGGGGCAAACTCTGGAAACACCATATATTTT
TRBJ1-2,TRBD1,many,TRBV20-1,CSARERVGQGNYGYTF,TGCAGTGCTAGAGAGCGTGTAGGACAGGGGAACTATGGCTACACCTTC
TRBJ2-5,TRBD2,NA,TRBV12-3/TRBV12-4,CASRSGTSPATRETQYF,TGTGCCAGCAGATCCGGGACTAGCCCGGCTACCAGAGAGACCCAGTACTTC
TRBJ2-2,TRBD2,many,TRBV11-3,CASSPELAGPGELFF,TGTGCCAGCAGCCCCGAACTAGCGGGGCCCGGGGAGCTGTTTTTT